This T cell receptor (beta chain) is from a study of T-cell reconstitution after alpha-beta-depleted transplantation in children. Preparation of the TCRbeta library was carried out with unique molecular identifiers. TCRdb analysed the PCR reads with MiXCR anew, one entry per CDR3 protein. The sample has a few hundred thousand distinct CDR3 sequences, around 16% seen once. Germline V gives CDR1 DFQATT, CDR2 SNEGSKA (reference sequence). The V end lost 5 bases, the J end lost 6 bases, and 10 bases lay between the germline ends. The CDR3 consists of 12 residues. The receptor's source is a human donor who donated a stem cell graft to a child with acute lymphoblastic leukemia. The chain has TRBV20-1 and TRBJ1-4; tentatively, D is TRBD1 (5 bases). The sample consisted of PBMCs from the stem cell graft donor, taken from the stem cell graft. As DNA, the CDR3 is TGCAGTGCTGGCCGGGGCTATGAAAAACTGTTTTTT. It encodes CSAGRGYEKLFF.